The rows below give T cell receptor beta chains drawn from one sample of a study of blood T cell repertoires in COVID-19. TCRdb's copy holds only in-frame clones and misses some; the assay was immunoSEQ multiplex PCR. The sample has about 150,000 clones, roughly 88% seen once. The sample consisted of peripheral blood. The receptors derive from a woman aged 45-60 years with acute or convalescent COVID-19. CDR3s include the opening cysteine and the closing phenylalanine or tryptophan. The D gene is left open where the match is weak. Clone size is shown for a subset of rows, as once, few, many or a class of expanded clone.

. | TRBJ1-6 | TRBV27 | . | TGTGCCAGCAGTTTAAAGGCAGGCTCCTATAATTCACCCCTCCACTTT | CASSLKAGSYNSPLHF
. | TRBJ1-1 | TRBV28 | . | TGTGCCAGCAGTTCGCCGCGATCGGAGGTGACTGAAGCTTTCTTT | CASSSPRSEVTEAFF
. | TRBJ1-4 | TRBV7-9 | TRBD1 | TGTGCCAGCAGCCTCCTGACAGGGGGCTATGAAAAACTGTTTTTT | CASSLLTGGYEKLFF
. | TRBJ2-7 | TRBV7-8 | . | TGTGCCAGCAGCTCACAGTCCTCCAAGCAGTACTTC | CASSSQSSKQYF
. | TRBJ2-2 | TRBV10-3 | TRBD2 | TGTGCCATCAGCCAAGGACTAGCGGGAGGGACCGGGGAGCTGTTTTTT | CAISQGLAGGTGELFF
. | TRBJ1-6 | TRBV24-1 | . | TGTGCCACCAGTCGCGGGACTCTCTCGAATTCACCCCTCCACTTT | CATSRGTLSNSPLHF
once | TRBJ1-2 | TRBV14 | . | TGTGCCAGCAGCCAAATTTCAGGCGGGGCGCGTGGCTACACCTTC | CASSQISGGARGYTF
few | TRBJ1-1 | TRBV6-6 | TRBD1 | TGTGCCAGCAGTGCCCAGGGGGCTTGGAACACTGAAGCTTTCTTT | CASSAQGAWNTEAFF
. | TRBJ2-5 | TRBV25-1 | . | TGTGCCAGCAGTGATAAATTTCTAGGAGAGACCCAGTACTTC | CASSDKFLGETQYF
. | TRBJ2-3 | TRBV5-1 | TRBD1 | TGCGCCAGCAGTGCAGGGGGATACACAGATACGCAGTATTTT | CASSAGGYTDTQYF
. | TRBJ1-5 | TRBV7-2 | . | TGTGCCAGCAGCTTAGATTGGGGGGGGAGCAATCAGCCCCAGCATTTT | CASSLDWGGSNQPQHF
. | TRBJ1-2 | TRBV28 | . | TGTGCCAGCAGTCCCCCGGGCCGACAGGCTGCTGGCTACACCTTC | CASSPPGRQAAGYTF
once | TRBJ2-2 | TRBV7-2 | . | TGTGCCAGCAGCGCCCGAGTCCCAGCGGCAACGAACACCGGGGAGCTGTTTTTT | CASSARVPAATNTGELFF
. | TRBJ1-1 | TRBV10-3 | . | TGTGCCATCAGTGAACCTAAGGGGACCTTCGGGGGCACTGAAGCTTTCTTT | CAISEPKGTFGGTEAFF
. | TRBJ2-1 | TRBV9 | . | TGTGCCAGCAGCGTGGGAGATTACAATGAGCAGTTCTTC | CASSVGDYNEQFF
. | TRBJ2-7 | TRBV7-9 | TRBD1 | TGTGCCAGCAGCTTAGCCGGACAGGGCTCCTACGAGCAGTACTTC | CASSLAGQGSYEQYF
few | TRBJ2-7 | TRBV6-2/TRBV6-3 | TRBD1 | TGTGCCAGCAGTGGTGGGACAGTTTACGAGCAGTACTTC | CASSGGTVYEQYF
. | TRBJ2-7 | TRBV5-4 | . | TGTGCCAGCAGCTCGAAGACAGGCTCCTACGAGCAGTACTTC | CASSSKTGSYEQYF
. | TRBJ2-1 | TRBV11-2 | . | TGTGCCAGCAGCAGAGGGCTCAACAATGAGCAGTTCTTC | CASSRGLNNEQFF
. | TRBJ2-4 | TRBV19 | . | TGTGCCAGTAGTATATTAGGGGACATTCAGTACTTC | CASSILGDIQYF
. | TRBJ1-1 | TRBV15 | . | TGTGCCACCAGCCGACCTCGAGCAACAGGAACCCAGAACACTGAAGCTTTCTTT | CATSRPRATGTQNTEAFF
once | TRBJ2-1 | TRBV6-5 | . | TGTGCCAGCAGTTACTCTCCAGCGAGCTCCTACAATGAGCAGTTCTTC | CASSYSPASSYNEQFF
. | TRBJ2-1 | TRBV2 | TRBD2 | TGTGCCAGCAGCGAAAGCGGGGGGTGGCAGTTCTTC | CASSESGGWQFF
few | TRBJ2-7 | TRBV9 | TRBD1 | TGTGCCAGCAGCGTGGGACAGGGCGGGGTCGAGCAGTACTTC | CASSVGQGGVEQYF
. | TRBJ2-1 | TRBV7-9 | . | TGTGCCAGCAGCCCACAAGACTGGGGCAAGCAGTTCTTC | CASSPQDWGKQFF
once | TRBJ1-4 | TRBV28 | TRBD1 | TGTGCCAGCAGTTCCCCACAGGGGAATAATGAAAAACTGTTTTTT | CASSSPQGNNEKLFF
. | TRBJ2-1 | TRBV27 | TRBD2 | TGTGCCAGCTGGGGACTAGCTTCAGATGAGCAGTTCTTC | CASWGLASDEQFF
. | TRBJ1-3 | TRBV28 | . | TGTGCCAGCAGTTCCGGGTCCTCATTAGGAAACACCATATATTTT | CASSSGSSLGNTIYF
. | TRBJ2-7 | TRBV27 | TRBD2 | TGTGCCAGCAGTAGAGCGCTAGCGGGGTTTATCTACGAGCAGTACTTC | CASSRALAGFIYEQYF
once | TRBJ1-3 | TRBV7-2 | . | TGTGCCAGCAGCTTGCTCGCAGGTCGAGTTTCTGGAAACACCATATATTTT | CASSLLAGRVSGNTIYF
. | TRBJ1-4 | TRBV6-5 | . | TGTGCCAGCAGTTACTCGAACCAGGGCCCCTCGGAAAAACTGTTTTTT | CASSYSNQGPSEKLFF
. | TRBJ1-3 | TRBV12-5 | . | TGTGCTAGTGGTAAGGGGTGGCTATCTGGAAACACCATATATTTT | CASGKGWLSGNTIYF
. | TRBJ2-7 | TRBV6-8 | TRBD1 | TGTGCCAGCAGTTATATTGGGACAGCCTCGAGCTACGAGCAGTACTTC | CASSYIGTASSYEQYF
. | TRBJ2-2 | TRBV11-2 | TRBD2 | TGTGCCAGCAGCTTAGTTCGACTAGCGGTATCCACCGGGGAGCTGTTTTTT | CASSLVRLAVSTGELFF
. | TRBJ1-4 | TRBV5-1 | . | TGCGCCAGCAGCTTGGAGGCCGGGGAAAAACTGTTTTTT | CASSLEAGEKLFF
. | TRBJ2-7 | TRBV9 | . | TGTGCCAGCAGCGTAGCAGGGCACTCCTACGAGCAGTACTTC | CASSVAGHSYEQYF
. | TRBJ1-5 | TRBV11-2 | TRBD1 | TGTGCCAGCAGCTTAGCCGGGACAGGGGGCCCCAATCAGCCCCAGCATTTT | CASSLAGTGGPNQPQHF
. | TRBJ1-2 | TRBV11-2 | . | TGTGCCAGCAGCTTTCAGAACTATGGCTACACCTTC | CASSFQNYGYTF
. | TRBJ2-5 | TRBV19 | TRBD2 | TGTGCCAGTAGGATCGGAGCGGGGATTCAAGAGACCCAGTACTTC | CASRIGAGIQETQYF
. | TRBJ1-5 | TRBV6-2/TRBV6-3 | . | TGTGCCAGCAGTTACGGGCAGTATAGCAATCAGCCCCAGCATTTT | CASSYGQYSNQPQHF
. | TRBJ2-2 | TRBV6-5 | . | TGTGCCAGCAGTCACGGACTCGTGTCCGGGGAGCTGTTTTTT | CASSHGLVSGELFF
. | TRBJ2-2 | TRBV4-1 | . | TGCGCCAGCAGCCAACCTGGGGGGACTCCCACCTCCACCGGGGAGCTGTTTTTT | CASSQPGGTPTSTGELFF
few | TRBJ2-1 | TRBV7-2 | . | TGTGCCAGCAGCCCAAACTGGGGCAACTACAATGAGCAGTTCTTC | CASSPNWGNYNEQFF
. | TRBJ2-1 | TRBV28 | TRBD1 | TGTGCCAGCTCGGACAGGTCTAACAATGAGCAGTTCTTC | CASSDRSNNEQFF
. | TRBJ2-7 | TRBV3-1/TRBV3-2 | . | TGTGCCAGCAGCCCCGTAGCGATAAGTTACGAGCAGTACTTC | CASSPVAISYEQYF
. | TRBJ2-7 | TRBV4-1 | TRBD2 | TGCGCCAGCAGCCAAGAACCCCGAGCGGGGACTTCCTACGAGCAGTACTTC | CASSQEPRAGTSYEQYF
. | TRBJ2-1 | TRBV18 | TRBD2 | TGTGCCAGCTCACCGCTAGCGGGGGGTTCTAATGAGCAGTTCTTC | CASSPLAGGSNEQFF
. | TRBJ2-3 | TRBV7-9 | TRBD2 | TGTGCCAGCAGCTTAGTTAGCGGGACCACAGATACGCAGTATTTT | CASSLVSGTTDTQYF
. | TRBJ2-7 | TRBV2 | TRBD1 | TGTGCCAGCAGCGACAGGGCGGGCTACGAGCAGTACTTC | CASSDRAGYEQYF
once | TRBJ2-4 | TRBV5-8 | . | TGTGCCAGCAGCTTGGCAGGAGGAGCCATTCAGTACTTC | CASSLAGGAIQYF
. | TRBJ2-5 | TRBV7-2 | TRBD1 | TGTGCCAGCAGCTCAGGAAACAACATGGACAGGGAGGAGACCCAGTACTTC | CASSSGNNMDREETQYF
. | TRBJ2-1 | TRBV5-1 | TRBD2 | TGCGCCAGCGGCGGGACTAGCGGGGGGAACTACAATGAGCAGTTCTTC | CASGGTSGGNYNEQFF
. | TRBJ2-6 | TRBV6-5 | . | TGTGCCAGCACCGACTACTCTGGGGCCAACGTCCTGACTTTC | CASTDYSGANVLTF